This TCR beta chain was found in a study of response to subunit inactivated influenza vaccine. This clonotype was recorded a few times. Its antigen is currently unknown. TCRdb redid the calling of the RT-PCR reads with MiXCR, one entry per CDR3 protein. Of around 580,000 distinct CDR3 sequences in the sample, 13% to 15% were seen once. CDR3 size: 13 residues. CDR1 is DFQATT and CDR2 is SNEGSKA in the germline V gene (reference sequence). The V and J ends lost 3 bases and 3 bases respectively, with 12 bases between them. Points from the study as a whole: A suggestion made by the authors is that each seasonal influenza vaccination recruits few new T cells.

The specimen comprised PBMCs from blood, sampled 11 to 12 days after vaccination. The chain is built from TRBV20-1 and TRBJ2-7, with D possibly being TRBD1 (6 bases). The sequence was collected from a man between 50 and 59 years old who received an inactivated influenza vaccine. The CDR3 coding sequence is TGCAGTGCTAGTGATGGACAGTTCTACGAGCAGTACTTC. Protein sequence: CSASDGQFYEQYF.